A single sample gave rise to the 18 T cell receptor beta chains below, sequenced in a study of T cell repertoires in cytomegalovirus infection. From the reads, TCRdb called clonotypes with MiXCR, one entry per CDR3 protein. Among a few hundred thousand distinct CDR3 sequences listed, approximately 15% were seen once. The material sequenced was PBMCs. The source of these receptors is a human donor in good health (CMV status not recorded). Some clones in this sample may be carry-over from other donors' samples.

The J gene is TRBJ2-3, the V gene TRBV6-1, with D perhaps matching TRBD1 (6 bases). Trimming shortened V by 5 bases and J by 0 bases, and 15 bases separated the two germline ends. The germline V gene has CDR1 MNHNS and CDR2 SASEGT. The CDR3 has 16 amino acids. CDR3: CASSYRTETSTDTQYF. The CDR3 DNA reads TGTGCCAGCAGTTACAGGACAGAGACTAGCACAGATACGCAGTATTTT.

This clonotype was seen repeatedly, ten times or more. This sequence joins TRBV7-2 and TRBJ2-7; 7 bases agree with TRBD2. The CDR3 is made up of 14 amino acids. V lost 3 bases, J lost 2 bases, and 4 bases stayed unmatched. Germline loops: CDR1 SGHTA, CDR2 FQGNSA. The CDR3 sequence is CASSFQRGAYEQYF. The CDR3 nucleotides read TGTGCCAGCAGCTTCCAGCGGGGAGCCTACGAGCAGTACTTC.

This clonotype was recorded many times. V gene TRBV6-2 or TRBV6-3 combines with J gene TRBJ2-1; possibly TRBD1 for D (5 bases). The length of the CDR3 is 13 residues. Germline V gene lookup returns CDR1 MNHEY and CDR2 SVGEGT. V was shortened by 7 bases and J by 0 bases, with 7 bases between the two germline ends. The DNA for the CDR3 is TGTGCCAGCAAAACAGGCTCCTACAATGAGCAGTTCTTC. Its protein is CASKTGSYNEQFF.

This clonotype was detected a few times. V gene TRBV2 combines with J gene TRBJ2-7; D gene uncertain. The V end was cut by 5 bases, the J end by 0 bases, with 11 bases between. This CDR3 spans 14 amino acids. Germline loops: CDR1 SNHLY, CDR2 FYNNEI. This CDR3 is CASSPGGGSYEQYF. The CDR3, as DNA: TGTGCCAGCAGTCCCGGCGGTGGCTCCTACGAGCAGTACTTC.

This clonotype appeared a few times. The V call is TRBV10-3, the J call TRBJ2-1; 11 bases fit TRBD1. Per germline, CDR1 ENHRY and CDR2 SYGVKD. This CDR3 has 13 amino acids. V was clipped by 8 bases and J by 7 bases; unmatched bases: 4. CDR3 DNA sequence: TGTGCCATCGGGGGGACAGGGGGGAATGAGCAGTTCTTC. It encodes CAIGGTGGNEQFF.

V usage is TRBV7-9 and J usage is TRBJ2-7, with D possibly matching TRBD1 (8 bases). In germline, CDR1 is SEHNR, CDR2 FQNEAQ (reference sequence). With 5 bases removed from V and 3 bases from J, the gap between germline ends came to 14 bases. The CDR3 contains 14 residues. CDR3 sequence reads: CASSKYRGGYEQYF. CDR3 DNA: TGTGCCAGCAGCAAATACAGGGGGGGCTACGAGCAGTACTTC.

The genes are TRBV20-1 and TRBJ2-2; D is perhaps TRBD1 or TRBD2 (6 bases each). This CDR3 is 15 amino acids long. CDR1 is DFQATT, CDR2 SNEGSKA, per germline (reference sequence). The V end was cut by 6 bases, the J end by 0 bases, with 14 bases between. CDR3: CSAEYGGANTGELFF. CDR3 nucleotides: TGCAGTGCCGAATACGGGGGCGCGAACACCGGGGAGCTGTTTTTT.

In DNA, the CDR3 is TGTGCCAGCAGTTCCTGGACTAGCGGGAGATTGACAGATACGCAGTATTTT. Encoded protein: CASSSWTSGRLTDTQYF. The rearrangement joins TRBV6-6 to TRBJ2-3; TRBD2 matches 13 bases. CDR3 size: 17 residues. CDR1 is MNHNY, CDR2 SVGAGI, per germline (reference sequence). Trimming cost V 4 bases and J 3 bases; bases outside gene matches: 7.

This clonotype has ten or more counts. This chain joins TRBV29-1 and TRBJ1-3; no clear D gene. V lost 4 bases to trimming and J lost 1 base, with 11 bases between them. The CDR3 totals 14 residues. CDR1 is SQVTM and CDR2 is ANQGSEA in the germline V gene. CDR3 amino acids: CSVGLGQSGNTIYF. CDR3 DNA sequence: TGCAGCGTTGGTTTAGGGCAGTCTGGAAACACCATATATTTT.

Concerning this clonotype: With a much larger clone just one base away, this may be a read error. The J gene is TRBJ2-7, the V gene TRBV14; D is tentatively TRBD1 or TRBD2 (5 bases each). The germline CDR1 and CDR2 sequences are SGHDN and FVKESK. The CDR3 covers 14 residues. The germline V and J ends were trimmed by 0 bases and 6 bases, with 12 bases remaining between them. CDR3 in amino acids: CASSQERIGGEQYF. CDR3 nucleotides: TGTGCCAGCAGCCAAGAACGGATTGGGGGCGAGCAGTACTTC.

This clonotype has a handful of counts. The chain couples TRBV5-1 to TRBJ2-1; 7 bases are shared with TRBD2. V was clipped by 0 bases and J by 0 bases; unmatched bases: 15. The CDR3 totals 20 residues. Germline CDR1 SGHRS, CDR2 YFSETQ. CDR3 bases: TGCGCCAGCAGCTTGGCGGTACGGCTAGCGGTAAGAAGCTCCTACAATGAGCAGTTCTTC. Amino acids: CASSLAVRLAVRSSYNEQFF.

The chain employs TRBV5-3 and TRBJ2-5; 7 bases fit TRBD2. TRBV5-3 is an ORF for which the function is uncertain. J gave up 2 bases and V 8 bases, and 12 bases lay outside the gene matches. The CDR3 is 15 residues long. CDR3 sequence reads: CASSSTSVLQETQYF. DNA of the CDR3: TGTGCCAGCAGTTCCACTAGCGTCCTACAAGAGACCCAGTACTTC.

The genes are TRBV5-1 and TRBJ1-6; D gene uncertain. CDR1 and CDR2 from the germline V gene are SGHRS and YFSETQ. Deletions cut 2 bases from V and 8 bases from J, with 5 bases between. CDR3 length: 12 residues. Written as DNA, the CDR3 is TGCGCCAGCAGCTTTGGAGATTCACCCCTCCACTTT. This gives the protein CASSFGDSPLHF.

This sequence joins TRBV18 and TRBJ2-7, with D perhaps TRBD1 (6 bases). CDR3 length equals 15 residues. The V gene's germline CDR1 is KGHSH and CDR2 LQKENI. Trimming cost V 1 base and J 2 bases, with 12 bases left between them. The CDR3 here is CASSPREDSTYEQYF. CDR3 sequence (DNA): TGTGCCAGCTCACCACGAGAGGACAGTACCTACGAGCAGTACTTC.

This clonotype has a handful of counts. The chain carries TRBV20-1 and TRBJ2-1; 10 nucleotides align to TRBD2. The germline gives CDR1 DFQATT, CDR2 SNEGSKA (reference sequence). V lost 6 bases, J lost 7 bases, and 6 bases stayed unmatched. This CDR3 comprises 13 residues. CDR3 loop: CSARSGRGNEQFF. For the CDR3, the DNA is TGCAGTGCCCGCAGCGGGAGGGGTAATGAGCAGTTCTTC.

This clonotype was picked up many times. In DNA, the CDR3 is TGTGCCAGCTCACCAGGGACGGCGATCATGAACACTGAAGCTTTCTTT. Translated: CASSPGTAIMNTEAFF. The J gene is TRBJ1-1, the V gene TRBV18; tentative D call: TRBD1 (5 bases). CDR1 and CDR2 (germline): KGHSH, LQKENI. Trimming removed 2 bases at V and 0 bases at J, with 13 bases between. This CDR3 spans 16 amino acids.

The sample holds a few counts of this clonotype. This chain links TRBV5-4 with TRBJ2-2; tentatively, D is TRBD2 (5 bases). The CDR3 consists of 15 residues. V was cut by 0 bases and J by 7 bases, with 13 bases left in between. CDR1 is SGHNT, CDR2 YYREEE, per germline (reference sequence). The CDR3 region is CASSLGGVGDGELFF. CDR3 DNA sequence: TGTGCCAGCAGCTTGGGGGGAGTAGGTGACGGGGAGCTGTTTTTT.

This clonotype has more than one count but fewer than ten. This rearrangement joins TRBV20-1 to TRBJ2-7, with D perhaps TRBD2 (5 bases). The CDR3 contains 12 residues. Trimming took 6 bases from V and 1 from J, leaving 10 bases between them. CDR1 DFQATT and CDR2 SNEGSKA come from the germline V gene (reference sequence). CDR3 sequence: CSAPLESYEQYF. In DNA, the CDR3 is TGCAGTGCCCCACTAGAATCCTACGAGCAGTACTTC.